This T cell receptor beta chain emerged from a study of T-cell memory formation after mild COVID-19. The wider study: The two donors had largely donor-specific TCR clusters. Study conclusions and caveats: The CD4+ clones that contracted clustered mainly within CM and EM, and the CD8+ clones concentrated in EMRA. The study detected some responding clones in pre-infection memory, suggesting cross-reactive memory joined.

With regard to this clonotype: What it binds is not known.

The 5'RACE method, run with constant-segment primers, produced TCR alpha and TCR beta cDNA libraries (carrying sample barcodes and UMIs). TCRdb ran MiXCR on the 5' RACE reads and lists one entry per CDR3 protein. The sample records 300,000 to 400,000 distinct CDR3 sequences, about a sixth being singletons. There are 14 residues in the CDR3. Deletions cut 3 bases from V and 7 bases from J, with 16 bases between. The J gene is TRBJ2-7, the V gene TRBV12-3 or TRBV12-4; TRBD1 or TRBD2 may be the D gene (5 bases each). The TCR originated in a man younger than 30 who had mild COVID-19 (a few samples of this study predate the infection). Cell type and time point are not known. The sequencing sample was made of PBMCs or a T cell subset sorted from them (not recorded which). CDR3: CASSFPGPGREQYF. CDR3 sequence (DNA): TGTGCCAGCAGTTTTCCGGGCCCGGGGCGGGAGCAGTACTTC.